The clone carrying this TCR beta chain was picked up a small number of times. This sample stems from a study of T cells after yellow fever vaccination. A process of 5'RACE template switching, which added a universal primer site and UMIs, was used to make TCR cDNA. TCRdb called the 5' RACE reads again in MiXCR, with one record for every CDR3 protein. Of hundreds of thousands of distinct CDR3 sequences listed, around 20% are singletons. V was cut by 0 bases and J by 7 bases, with 13 bases left in between. Germline CDR1 reads LGHDT; CDR2 reads YNNKEL (reference sequence). This CDR3 has 14 residues. This clonotype originated in a man between 18 and 29 years old who received the YFV17D yellow fever vaccine. The rearrangement links TRBV3-1 to TRBJ2-7; D gene unclear. The sample was PBMCs, taken before the yellow fever booster vaccination. The CDR3 spells CASSQDLIPREQYF. CDR3 DNA: TGTGCCAGCAGCCAAGATCTGATCCCTAGAGAGCAGTACTTC.